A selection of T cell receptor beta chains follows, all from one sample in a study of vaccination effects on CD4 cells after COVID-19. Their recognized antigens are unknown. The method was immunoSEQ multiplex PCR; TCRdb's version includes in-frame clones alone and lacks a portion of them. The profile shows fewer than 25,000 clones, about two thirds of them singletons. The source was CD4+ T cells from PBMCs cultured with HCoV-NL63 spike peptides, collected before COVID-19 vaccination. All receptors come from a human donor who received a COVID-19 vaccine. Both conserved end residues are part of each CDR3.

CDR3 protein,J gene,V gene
CASSLDGTEQYF,TRBJ2-7,TRBV11-2
CASSNQRAKTGGSSYEQYF,TRBJ2-7,TRBV19
CASSLTGGANEKLFF,TRBJ1-4,TRBV5-6
CASSVTVSSTGELFF,TRBJ2-2,TRBV9
CASSQEGGETQYF,TRBJ2-5,TRBV3-1/TRBV3-2
CAWSVRRRSEQYF,TRBJ2-7,TRBV30
CATRGRGSGATNEKLFF,TRBJ1-4,TRBV19
CAWRTFGPNTGELFF,TRBJ2-2,TRBV30
CASSSDLNYGYTF,TRBJ1-2,TRBV11-2
CAISVEENTGELFF,TRBJ2-2,TRBV10-3
CASSLDQGATDTQYF,TRBJ2-3,TRBV5-4
CASSISGGGQAFF,TRBJ1-1,TRBV19
CASSLRQRGVEGAQYF,TRBJ2-5,TRBV11-3
CASSSAGVNQPQHF,TRBJ1-5,TRBV6-5
CASRRSGTQNTEAFF,TRBJ1-1,TRBV5-1
CASSSIRGDTEAFF,TRBJ1-1,TRBV7-9
CASSFGTVINIQYF,TRBJ2-4,TRBV5-6
CASGLMGGEQFF,TRBJ2-1,TRBV12-5
CAISESLGLGTGELFF,TRBJ2-2,TRBV10-3
CASSSGGDRGPYGYTF,TRBJ1-2,TRBV13
CASGEGGTNEKLFF,TRBJ1-4,TRBV25-1
CATSRRLALLSTDTQYF,TRBJ2-3,TRBV15
CASSFGGGVGEGIQYF,TRBJ2-4,TRBV7-8
CASSELAGAYNEQFF,TRBJ2-1,TRBV6-1
CASNRGASGANVLTF,TRBJ2-6,TRBV14
CASTGGNGEKLFF,TRBJ1-4,TRBV2
CASSTTSYSYEQYF,TRBJ2-7,TRBV9
CASSNSGTYGYTF,TRBJ1-2,TRBV6-5
CASSFSGAETQYF,TRBJ2-5,TRBV7-7
CASRVNGDEKLFF,TRBJ1-4,TRBV19
CATRAGGDYNEQFF,TRBJ2-1,TRBV15
CASSEQGGAGANVLTF,TRBJ2-6,TRBV6-1
CASASVGDWRSSGNTIYF,TRBJ1-3,TRBV14
CASSLVLGQGRYEQYF,TRBJ2-7,TRBV5-4
CASSLSTGRMNTEAFF,TRBJ1-1,TRBV5-1
CASSPPTSGGAYNEQFF,TRBJ2-1,TRBV18
CASRVSGTKTYGYTF,TRBJ1-2,TRBV19